Below, 10 T cell receptor beta chains from the same sample are listed, as sequenced in a study of T cell repertoires in cytomegalovirus infection. For these receptors, no antigen is known. TCRdb reprocessed the reads via MiXCR and lists one record per CDR3 protein. The sample shows under 850,000 distinct CDR3 sequences, roughly 33% of them seen only once. Here the sequenced sample was cultured PBMCs, taken from culture after CMV antigen stimulation. The receptors were sampled from a human donor in good health (CMV status not recorded). Some clones in this sample may be carry-over from other donors' samples.

This clonotype was observed at least ten times. The chain combines TRBV7-2 with TRBJ2-5, with 14 bases aligning to TRBD2. Per germline, CDR1 SGHTA and CDR2 FQGNSA. V shed 2 bases and J 5 bases; nucleotides not matched to a gene: 10. This CDR3 is 18 amino acids long. CDR3 in amino acids: CASSLRAGTSGSGETQYF. Written as DNA, the CDR3 is TGTGCCAGCAGCTTAAGAGCAGGGACTAGCGGGAGCGGCGAGACCCAGTACTTC. Filled out from reference TRBV7-2 and TRBJ2-5, the complete variable domain reads GAGVSQSPSNKVTEKGKDVELRCDPISGHTALYWYRQSLGQGLEFLIYFQGNSAPDKSGLPSDRFSAERTGGSVSTLTIQRTQQEDSAVYLCASSLRAGTSGSGETQYFGPGTRLLVL.

This clonotype was seen more than once but under ten times. The rearrangement uses TRBV20-1 and TRBJ1-1; no reliable D call. Germline V gives CDR1 DFQATT, CDR2 SNEGSKA (reference sequence). Deletions cut 1 base from V and 3 bases from J, with 12 bases between. This CDR3 contains 14 residues. As DNA, the CDR3 is TGCAGTGCTAGAGTCCCAGGCAGCTACACTGAAGCTTTCTTT. Its translation: CSARVPGSYTEAFF.

The sample holds many counts of this clonotype. The V and J genes are TRBV7-2 and TRBJ2-7; no clear D gene. From germline, CDR1 is SGHTA and CDR2 FQGNSA. With 3 bases removed from V and 0 bases from J, the gap between germline ends came to 6 bases. This CDR3 has 13 residues. Written as DNA, the CDR3 is TGTGCCAGCAGCTTCGCTAGCTCCTACGAGCAGTACTTC. Encoded protein: CASSFASSYEQYF.

V usage is TRBV27 and J usage is TRBJ2-1; 11 bases agree with TRBD2. Unmatched junction bases numbered 15, after V lost 4 bases and J lost 10 bases. The length of the CDR3 is 17 residues. CDR1 MNHEY and CDR2 SMNVEV come from the germline V gene (reference sequence). The CDR3 reads CASSWPQTSGGGGEQFF. The CDR3, as DNA: TGTGCCAGCAGTTGGCCCCAAACTAGCGGGGGCGGTGGGGAGCAGTTCTTC.

This clonotype was counted a few times. The chain carries TRBV6-6 and TRBJ2-5, with D uncertain. Trimming took 7 bases from V and 1 from J, leaving 10 bases between them. The CDR3 runs 13 residues. Germline lookup yields CDR1 MNHNY and CDR2 SVGAGI (reference sequence). CDR3 sequence: CASTRRPQETQYF. CDR3 nucleotides: TGTGCCAGCACAAGGAGACCCCAAGAGACCCAGTACTTC.

This clonotype was observed a few times. This chain joins TRBV6-6 and TRBJ2-2, with 11 bases identical to TRBD2. The CDR3 contains 14 residues. The junction had 5 bases not matched to a gene; V was cut back by 6 bases and J by 8 bases. Looked up from germline, CDR1 is MNHNY and CDR2 is SVGAGI (reference sequence). This chain's CDR3 is CASRLAGVPGELFF. CDR3 sequence (DNA): TGTGCCAGCAGACTAGCGGGAGTTCCAGGGGAGCTGTTTTTT.

The chain recombines TRBV10-3 with TRBJ2-7; 8 bases fit TRBD2. The germline V gene encodes CDR1 ENHRY and CDR2 SYGVKD. The CDR3 has 15 amino acids. Trimming removed 3 bases from V and 8 bases from J; junction bases left unmatched: 12. In nucleotides, the CDR3 is TGTGCCATCAGTGACCCGGGAGGGGGACTACGCAAGCAGTACTTC. It specifies CAISDPGGGLRKQYF.

This clonotype has a count of ten or more. The gene calls are TRBV7-2 and TRBJ2-7; D is perhaps TRBD1 or TRBD2 (5 bases each). Germline V gene data show CDR1 as SGHTA and CDR2 as FQGNSA. V was pared by 5 bases and J by 7 bases, with 18 bases between. The CDR3 is made up of 14 amino acids. In nucleotides, the CDR3 is TGTGCCAGCAGCCCAGGGACGCTCCTCGGAGAGCAGTACTTC. Residues: CASSPGTLLGEQYF.

The rearrangement joins TRBV12-3 or TRBV12-4 to TRBJ1-2; maybe TRBD1 (6 bases). The V end was cut by 8 bases, the J end by 8 bases, with 15 bases between. The CDR3 is 12 residues long. The CDR3 sequence is CASYRVLYGYTF. The CDR3 region has the DNA TGTGCCAGCTACAGGGTTCTTTACGGCTACACCTTC.

The table lists this clonotype with a few counts. The chain combines TRBV7-9 with TRBJ2-2; 7 bases fit TRBD1. J was trimmed by 4 bases and V by 3 bases; bases with no gene match: 2. This CDR3 has 14 amino acids. CDR1 is SEHNR and CDR2 is FQNEAQ in the germline V gene (reference sequence). CDR3 protein: CASSFYRGTGELFF. Written as DNA, the CDR3 is TGTGCCAGCAGCTTCTACAGGGGCACCGGGGAGCTGTTTTTT.